This is a list of T cell receptor beta chains from one sample in a study of blood T cells in healthy people across ages. TCRdb recomputed calls from the 5' RACE reads with MiXCR, one row per CDR3 protein. The table shows 1 million or so distinct CDR3 sequences, with 25% occurring only once. These same records also appear under a second study, on T cells of mothers and their children.

Sequenced input: blood. The receptors come from a girl aged 2 to 9 in good health. Both conserved end residues are part of each CDR3. The D gene is left open where the match is weak. The size entry is marked missing in some rows and otherwise reads once, few, many or a size class.

NA,TRBJ1-5,TRBV6-5,few,TGTGCCAGCAGGCCGAATTTAAATCAGCCCCAGCATTTT,CASRPNLNQPQHF
NA,TRBJ1-1,TRBV27,many,TGTGCCAGCAGTTTATGGGGTGTCGCTGAAGCTTTCTTT,CASSLWGVAEAFF
NA,TRBJ1-4,TRBV13,few,TGTGCCAGCAGCTTAGGCCTCGGGACCCAGGAAAAACTGTTTTTT,CASSLGLGTQEKLFF
TRBD2,TRBJ2-1,TRBV20-1,NA,TGCAGTGCAAACAGGCCGGGACTAGCGGACAACGAGCAGTTCTTC,CSANRPGLADNEQFF
NA,TRBJ2-1,TRBV14,NA,TGTGCCAGCAGCCAAGATCTTGGTGTTTCTACAATTGAGCAGTTCTTC,CASSQDLGVSTIEQFF
NA,TRBJ2-2,TRBV4-1,NA,TGCGCCAGCAGTCCCGATGGGACTCCGGGGACCGGGGAGCTGTTTTTT,CASSPDGTPGTGELFF
NA,TRBJ1-5,TRBV11-2,NA,TGTGCCAGCAGCTCGGGGTTTAGCAATCAGCCCCAGCATTTT,CASSSGFSNQPQHF
NA,TRBJ2-3,TRBV7-9,few,TGTGCCTGCAGCTTATTAAGGGAAGTTCCTTCACAAGATACGCAGTATTTT,CACSLLREVPSQDTQYF
NA,TRBJ1-2,TRBV4-1,NA,TGCGCCAGCAGCCAGCAGTTTAAAGGACAGTCTATCAGCACCTTC,CASSQQFKGQSISTF
NA,TRBJ1-1,TRBV12-3/TRBV12-4,few,TGTGCCAGCACCGCTAACACAGGGAACACTGAAGCTTTCTTT,CASTANTGNTEAFF
NA,TRBJ2-2,TRBV7-9,once,TGTGCCAGCAGCTACGGGCCCGGGGAGCTGTTTTTT,CASSYGPGELFF
NA,TRBJ2-7,TRBV5-1,NA,TGCGCCAGCAGCTTGGGGGGAATCCCTACCTACGAGCGGTACTTC,CASSLGGIPTYERYF
TRBD1,TRBJ1-6,TRBV19,NA,TGTGTCAGTAGTACCTGGGACAGGGGAGAACCCCTCCACTTT,CVSSTWDRGEPLHF
TRBD1,TRBJ2-7,TRBV18,NA,TGTGCCAGCTCACCTTCCCTTACAGGGGGAATGAACGAGCAGTACTTC,CASSPSLTGGMNEQYF
NA,TRBJ1-5,TRBV12-3/TRBV12-4,NA,TGTGCCAGCGGTGACCTGCGAGGGCAGCCCCAGCATTTT,CASGDLRGQPQHF
TRBD1,TRBJ2-6,TRBV28,few,TGTGCCAGTTACAGGGGGACCCCTTCTGGGGCCAACGTCCTGACTTTC,CASYRGTPSGANVLTF